The next 29 T cell receptor beta chains were all read from a single sample in a study of sequential checkpoint blockade in melanoma. Only in-frame clones appear in the TCRdb table, and some are missing; sequencing was by immunoSEQ multiplex PCR. This repertoire shows about 27,000 clones, 60% to 80% found once; its top ten account for 13%. Specified treatment: randomized to nivolumab then ipilimumab (arm A) or the reverse (arm B). The input for sequencing was CD8+ T cells sorted from blood (inferred from file names), taken from a patient given nivolumab and ipilimumab in sequence. Receptor source: a human donor with melanoma.

This chain connects TRBV5-1 to TRBJ2-7, with 10 bases that match TRBD1. This CDR3 region has 17 residues. V lost 5 bases and J lost 3; bases outside the gene matches: 14. Germline V CDR1 and CDR2: SGHRS, YFSETQ. In nucleotides, the CDR3 is TGCGCCAGCAGAGAGATCCCCCGGGACAGGGGTAACTACGAGCAGTACTTC. Translating it yields CASREIPRDRGNYEQYF.

This clone turned up a few times. The CDR3: CASSATGKATEAFF. The CDR3 coding sequence is TGTGCCAGTAGTGCTACAGGGAAGGCCACTGAAGCTTTCTTT. The chain couples TRBV19 to TRBJ1-1; tentatively, D is TRBD1 (6 bases). This CDR3 contains 14 residues. Deletions cut 5 bases from V and 4 bases from J, with 14 bases between. Germline assignment: CDR1 LNHDA and CDR2 SQIVND (reference sequence). The full variable domain, in which reference TRBV19 and TRBJ1-1 provide the parts outside the CDR3, is DGGITQSPKYLFRKEGQNVTLSCEQNLNHDAMYWYRQDPGQGLRLIYYSQIVNDFQKGDIAEGYSVSREKKESFPLTVTSAQKNPTAFYLCASSATGKATEAFFGQGTRLTVV.

V is TRBV5-1 and J is TRBJ2-1; 7 nucleotides agree with TRBD1. This CDR3 spans 15 amino acids. The ends lost 4 bases at V and 0 bases at J; junction bases unmatched: 4. Looked up from germline, CDR1 is SGHRS and CDR2 is YFSETQ. CDR3 protein: CASSGDSSSYNEQFF. DNA for the CDR3: TGCGCCAGCAGCGGGGACAGCAGCTCCTACAATGAGCAGTTCTTC.

The J gene is TRBJ2-7, the V gene TRBV7-9; D remains unclear. V dropped 5 bases and J dropped 0 bases, with 11 bases sitting between them. Germline V gene lookup returns CDR1 SEHNR and CDR2 FQNEAQ (reference sequence). CDR3 length: 14 amino acids. CDR3 protein: CASSQTQSSYEQYF. Written as DNA, the CDR3 is TGTGCCAGCAGCCAGACTCAGAGCTCCTACGAGCAGTACTTC.

The chain carries TRBV28 and TRBJ2-7; TRBD1 matches at 7 bases. This CDR3 has 14 amino acids. The V segment lost 7 bases and the J segment 1 base; nucleotides outside the gene matches: 7. From germline, CDR1 is MDHEN and CDR2 SYDVKM. CDR3 sequence (DNA): TGTGCCAGCAACTTTCCGGGACAGTCCTACGAGCAGTACTTC. It translates to CASNFPGQSYEQYF.

This clone was seen just once. The chain links TRBV11-2 to TRBJ2-3; TRBD1 matches at 11 bases. V shed 2 bases, J shed 6 bases, and the junction held 4 bases outside the gene matches. Germline CDR1 and CDR2: SGHAT and FQNNGV. The CDR3 spans 15 residues. The CDR3 DNA reads TGTGCCAGCAGCTTAAGCGGGACAGGGGGGGATACGCAGTATTTT. Its protein product is CASSLSGTGGDTQYF.

This chain links TRBV9 with TRBJ2-5; 9 bases are shared with TRBD1. V lost 0 bases to trimming and J lost 5 bases; unmatched junction nucleotides: 2. This CDR3 has 14 residues. Germline CDR1 and CDR2: SGDLS and YYNGEE. CDR3 DNA: TGTGCCAGCAGCGTAGGGGACAGGGTCGAGACCCAGTACTTC. It codes for CASSVGDRVETQYF.

This clone turned up a few times. The chain employs TRBV6-1 and TRBJ1-2, with D hard to call. There are 12 residues in the CDR3. Germline assignment: CDR1 MNHNS and CDR2 SASEGT. With 6 bases removed from V and 10 bases from J, the gap between germline ends came to 15 bases. CDR3 in DNA: TGTGCCAGCAGAGTCATAATCGGAGTCTACACCTTC. Its translation: CASRVIIGVYTF.

The V gene is TRBV10-3, the J gene TRBJ1-3, with 8 bases aligning to TRBD1. Germline assignment: CDR1 ENHRY and CDR2 SYGVKD. V lost 6 bases, J lost 6 bases, and 16 bases stayed unmatched. This CDR3 is 17 amino acids long. The DNA of the CDR3 is TGTGCCATCAGGGAGACAGGGGAAGGTCTATCCTCAAACACCATATATTTT. This codes for CAIRETGEGLSSNTIYF.

The J gene is TRBJ2-3, the V gene TRBV7-9, with D perhaps TRBD2 (5 bases). The ends were cut back, 5 bases at V and 14 bases at J, with 20 bases in the middle. There are 13 residues in the CDR3. The germline V gene encodes CDR1 SEHNR and CDR2 FQNEAQ (reference sequence). The CDR3 bases are TGTGCCAGCAGCCCCGATAGCCGGCGGAGGCGGTATTTT. The encoded protein is CASSPDSRRRRYF. Full variable domain (rest looked up from reference TRBV7-9 and TRBJ2-3): DTGVSQNPRHKITKRGQNVTFRCDPISEHNRLYWYRQTLGQGPEFLTYFQNEAQLEKSRLLSDRFSAERPKGSFSTLEIQRTEQGDSAMYLCASSPDSRRRRYFGPGTRLTVL.

In this sample, this clone turned up a few times. The J gene is TRBJ2-7, the V gene TRBV4-1; weak D call: TRBD1 (5 bases). V lost 1 base and J lost 1, with 14 bases in between. This CDR3 has 16 residues. The germline V gene has CDR1 MGHRA and CDR2 YSYEKL. The chain's CDR3 is CASSQGPERGSYEQYF. The CDR3 nucleotides are TGCGCCAGCAGCCAAGGACCCGAAAGGGGATCCTACGAGCAGTACTTC.

The chain has TRBV19 and TRBJ2-3; D gene ambiguous. The V end was cut by 4 bases, the J end by 1 base, with 6 bases between. Germline values: CDR1 LNHDA, CDR2 SQIVND (reference sequence). The CDR3 runs 13 residues. The CDR3 bases are TGTGCCAGTAGTACCATCCGCACAGATACGCAGTATTTT. Translation gives CASSTIRTDTQYF.

This clone showed up just a few times. This chain connects TRBV19 to TRBJ1-6; the D is unclear. In germline, CDR1 is LNHDA, CDR2 SQIVND (reference sequence). The CDR3 loop spans 13 amino acids. V lost 3 bases, J lost 7 bases, and 7 bases lay in between. CDR3 loop: CASSMSINSPLHF. DNA for the CDR3: TGTGCCAGTAGTATGAGTATCAATTCACCCCTCCACTTT.

The chain couples TRBV27 to TRBJ2-7, with 11 positions matching TRBD1. J gave up 3 bases and V 5 bases, and 3 bases lay outside the gene matches. The CDR3 loop spans 14 amino acids. The germline V gene has CDR1 MNHEY and CDR2 SMNVEV (reference sequence). The CDR3 is CASSAGTGGYEQYF. Written as DNA, the CDR3 is TGTGCCAGCAGTGCCGGGACAGGGGGCTACGAGCAGTACTTC.

This clone appeared a few times. V is TRBV4-2 and J is TRBJ2-3, with 12 bases aligning to TRBD2. Looked up from germline, CDR1 is LGHNA and CDR2 is YNFKEQ. Unmatched junction bases numbered 0, after V lost 1 base and J lost 4 bases. This CDR3 has 15 residues. CDR3 protein: CASSQGLAGADTQYF. The CDR3 region has the DNA TGTGCCAGCAGCCAAGGACTAGCGGGGGCAGATACGCAGTATTTT.

The gene calls are TRBV7-3 and TRBJ2-2; D might be TRBD1 (6 bases). Trimming took 4 bases from V and 6 from J, leaving 18 bases between them. Germline CDR1 is SGHTA and CDR2 is FQGTGA. CDR3 length: 16 amino acids. DNA of the CDR3: TGTGCCAGCAGCTACCCAGGGGCGAACGGTCCCGGGGAGCTGTTTTTT. Its protein product is CASSYPGANGPGELFF.

The chain combines TRBV2 with TRBJ1-4, with D possibly being TRBD1 (5 bases). This CDR3 region has 15 residues. Germline lookup yields CDR1 SNHLY and CDR2 FYNNEI. The V and J ends lost 3 bases and 1 base respectively, with 9 bases between them. The DNA of the CDR3 is TGTGCCAGCAGTGAGGACACTGGAACTAATGAAAAACTGTTTTTT. The encoded protein is CASSEDTGTNEKLFF. The whole variable domain, filled in from reference TRBV2 and TRBJ1-4, reads EPEVTQTPSHQVTQMGQEVILRCVPISNHLYFYWYRQILGQKVEFLVSFYNNEISEKSEIFDDQFSVERPDGSNFTLKIRSTKLEDSAMYFCASSEDTGTNEKLFFGSGTQLSVL.

The chain joins TRBV4-1 to TRBJ2-7; D is perhaps TRBD2 (6 bases). Trimming removed 3 bases at V and 2 bases at J, with 8 bases between. The germline V gene has CDR1 MGHRA and CDR2 YSYEKL. This CDR3 is built from 13 residues. The DNA for the CDR3 is TGCGCCAGCAGCCACGGGGGACCCTACGAGCAGTACTTC. Translated, it gives CASSHGGPYEQYF.

The chain couples TRBV6-5 to TRBJ2-7; 7 nucleotides agree with TRBD2. Unmatched junction bases numbered 8, after V lost 4 bases and J lost 2 bases. Germline V gives CDR1 MNHEY, CDR2 SVGAGI. The length of the CDR3 is 15 residues. CDR3 bases: TGTGCCAGCAGTTCGTCTAAGCGGGGAGCCTACGAGCAGTACTTC. Its translation: CASSSSKRGAYEQYF.

The gene calls are TRBV9 and TRBJ2-7; D call uncertain. This CDR3 region has 12 residues. The germline gives CDR1 SGDLS, CDR2 YYNGEE. Trimming cost V 3 bases and J 2 bases, with 6 bases left between them. The CDR3 region is CASSGSTYEQYF. The CDR3 region has the DNA TGTGCCAGCAGCGGGTCTACCTACGAGCAGTACTTC.

The J gene is TRBJ2-3, the V gene TRBV7-3, with D perhaps TRBD2 (5 bases). CDR1 is SGHTA, CDR2 FQGTGA, per germline. The CDR3 loop spans 14 amino acids. The V end was cut by 5 bases, the J end by 2 bases, with 11 bases between. This chain's CDR3 is CASSPDYHTDTQYF. The CDR3 region has the DNA TGTGCCAGCAGCCCCGACTATCACACAGATACGCAGTATTTT. The full variable domain, rest sourced from reference TRBV7-3 and TRBJ2-3, is GAGVSQTPSNKVTEKGKYVELRCDPISGHTALYWYRQSLGQGPEFLIYFQGTGAADDSGLPNDRFFAVRPEGSVSTLKIQRTERGDSAVYLCASSPDYHTDTQYFGPGTRLTVL.

DNA for the CDR3: TGTGCCAGCAGCGCTCCCGGATGGACTAGCAGTGAGCAGTTCTTC. This sequence encodes CASSAPGWTSSEQFF. The genes are TRBV7-2 and TRBJ2-1, with 8 bases fitting TRBD2. CDR3 length: 15 residues. CDR1 and CDR2 from the germline V gene are SGHTA and FQGNSA. With 5 bases clipped from V and 9 bases from J, the junction kept 12 bases outside the gene matches.

The chain employs TRBV5-3 and TRBJ1-1, with TRBD1 matching 10 bases. TRBV5-3 is an open reading frame, and its role is uncertain. Trimming took 3 bases from V and 1 from J; bases not matched to a gene: 9. CDR3 size: 17 residues. CDR3 nucleotide sequence: TGTGCCAGAAGCTCGAAGACAGGGGGCGCGGAGAACACTGAAGCTTTCTTT. Translating gives CARSSKTGGAENTEAFF.

The chain carries TRBV15 and TRBJ2-3; D ambiguous. There are 18 residues in the CDR3. Trimming stripped 2 bases from V and 0 bases from J, with 18 bases between. Germline CDR1 LNHNV, CDR2 YYDKDF (reference sequence). The CDR3 DNA is TGTGCCACCAGCAGAAATACCTTCCAGGATGCTAGCACAGATACGCAGTATTTT. Protein product: CATSRNTFQDASTDTQYF.

The V call is TRBV6-6, the J call TRBJ1-5; no definite D call. Between the trimmed V and J ends, which lost 4 bases and 2 bases, there was a span of 9 bases. Germline CDR1 is MNHNY and CDR2 is SVGAGI (reference sequence). This CDR3 has 14 residues. DNA for the CDR3: TGTGCCAGCAGTTCCCCCCCCGGCAATCAGCCCCAGCATTTT. Translated: CASSSPPGNQPQHF.

This chain connects TRBV29-1 to TRBJ2-7, with 10 bases matching TRBD1. The V gene end was trimmed by 5 bases and the J gene end by 3 bases; junction bases not matched to a gene: 7. CDR1 and CDR2 from the germline V gene are SQVTM and ANQGSEA. There are 14 residues in the CDR3. The CDR3 sequence: CSVPAGQGNYEQYF. The CDR3 bases are TGCAGCGTTCCCGCGGGACAGGGGAACTACGAGCAGTACTTC.

This clone was seen a few times. The chain couples TRBV27 to TRBJ1-2; maybe TRBD1 (6 bases). The CDR3 consists of 15 residues. V lost 8 bases and J lost 0, with 16 bases in between. Germline CDR1 reads MNHEY; CDR2 reads SMNVEV (reference sequence). This CDR3 is CASSGGTNSNYGYTF. CDR3 coding DNA: TGTGCCAGCTCTGGTGGGACAAATTCTAACTATGGCTACACCTTC.

V gene TRBV4-1 combines with J gene TRBJ2-1; 7 bases match TRBD1. V gave up 4 bases and J gave up 15 bases; unmatched junction bases: 6. This CDR3 has 11 residues. In germline, CDR1 is MGHRA, CDR2 YSYEKL. The CDR3 spells CASSLSGQAFF. The CDR3 bases are TGCGCCAGCAGCCTTTCAGGACAGGCGTTCTTC.

The V and J genes are TRBV7-6 and TRBJ2-1; 13 bases map to TRBD2. CDR3 length: 16 residues. V shed 3 bases and J 5 bases; nucleotides not matched to a gene: 4. Germline V lookup: CDR1 SGHVS, CDR2 FNYEAQ. DNA of the CDR3: TGTGCCAGCAGCTTTGGGACTAGCGGGGCTAACAATGAGCAGTTCTTC. Translation: CASSFGTSGANNEQFF.